The 22 T cell receptor beta chains below were found in one sample sequenced in a study of T cell repertoires in cytomegalovirus infection. Their cognate antigens are unknown. One entry per CDR3 protein, called by TCRdb with MiXCR from the reads. The data show 700,000 to 900,000 distinct CDR3 sequences, about 28% seen once. The sample consisted of cultured CD8+ T cells from PBMCs, taken from culture after CMV antigen stimulation. These TCRs come from a human donor in good health (CMV status not recorded). Some clones in this sample may be carry-over from other donors' samples.

This clonotype was detected a few times. The chain combines TRBV24-1 with TRBJ2-5; D remains ambiguous. The CDR3 contains 14 residues. The ends were cut back, 10 bases at V and 5 bases at J, with 19 bases in the middle. Germline V gives CDR1 KGHDR, CDR2 SFDVKD. The CDR3 loop reads CATNGRTKWETQYF. The CDR3 nucleotides are TGTGCCACAAACGGACGGACGAAGTGGGAGACCCAGTACTTC.

This clonotype was found a few times. This chain joins TRBV27 and TRBJ2-2; no reliable D call. CDR3 size: 12 residues. The germline gives CDR1 MNHEY, CDR2 SMNVEV (reference sequence). V was pared by 8 bases and J by 5 bases, with 9 bases between. The CDR3: CASYGFTGELFF. In DNA, the CDR3 is TGTGCCAGCTATGGTTTTACCGGGGAGCTGTTTTTT.

This clonotype was recorded a few times. The chain joins TRBV28 to TRBJ1-6; weak D call: TRBD1 (6 bases). CDR1 and CDR2 (germline): MDHEN, SYDVKM. Trimming shortened V by 1 base and J by 4 bases, and 11 bases separated the two germline ends. The CDR3 is 16 amino acids. CDR3 DNA: TGTGCCAGCAGTTTATTCCCGGACAGTTATAATTCACCCCTCCACTTT. Translating it yields CASSLFPDSYNSPLHF.

This chain joins TRBV15 and TRBJ1-1, with unresolved D. The CDR3 has 15 residues. Germline CDR1 reads LNHNV; CDR2 reads YYDKDF (reference sequence). V gave up 0 bases and J gave up 1 base, with 9 bases separating them. The CDR3 DNA is TGTGCCACCAGCAGAGATTGGGATTGGAACACTGAAGCTTTCTTT. Translating it yields CATSRDWDWNTEAFF.

The chain is built from TRBV2 and TRBJ1-5; D unresolved. The CDR3 spans 14 residues. CDR1 is SNHLY, CDR2 FYNNEI, per germline. With 6 bases removed from V and 0 bases from J, the gap between germline ends came to 9 bases. The CDR3 loop reads CASSSGHSNQPQHF. CDR3 coding DNA: TGTGCCAGCAGCTCAGGCCATAGCAATCAGCCCCAGCATTTT.

The J gene is TRBJ2-1, the V gene TRBV19; D remains unclear. The CDR3 sequence is 12 residues long. V was trimmed by 4 bases and J by 2 bases, leaving 3 bases between them. CDR1 and CDR2 (germline): LNHDA, SQIVND (reference sequence). CDR3 sequence: CASSKAYNEQFF. The CDR3 nucleotides are TGTGCCAGTAGTAAAGCCTACAATGAGCAGTTCTTC.

About this clonotype: It may be a read error: a sequence one base away is much more abundant. The chain couples TRBV12-3 or TRBV12-4 to TRBJ1-1; 8 bases line up with TRBD1. With V trimmed by 6 bases and J by 1 base, 4 bases remained unmatched. The CDR3 is 14 amino acids. CDR3 bases: TGTGCCAGCAGAGACAGGGGCCGGAACACTGAAGCTTTCTTT. Translation gives CASRDRGRNTEAFF.

This clonotype was observed a few times. V gene TRBV20-1 combines with J gene TRBJ1-4, with TRBD1 matching over 8 bases. Germline V gene lookup returns CDR1 DFQATT and CDR2 SNEGSKA (reference sequence). The ends lost 3 bases at V and 12 bases at J; junction bases unmatched: 9. The CDR3 loop spans 13 amino acids. The CDR3 coding sequence is TGCAGTGCTAGCAGGACAGGGAAAAAGGAACTGTTTTTT. Its protein is CSASRTGKKELFF.

This rearrangement joins TRBV18 to TRBJ1-1, with no clear D. Trimming took 0 bases from V and 6 from J, leaving 8 bases between them. This CDR3 is built from 13 residues. CDR1 is KGHSH and CDR2 is LQKENI in the germline V gene. The CDR3: CASSPPMVPEAFF. The CDR3 bases are TGTGCCAGCTCACCACCGATGGTTCCTGAAGCTTTCTTT.

In this sample, this clonotype turned up a few times. This chain connects TRBV11-1 to TRBJ2-3; 11 bases are shared with TRBD2. The CDR3 has 14 amino acids. The germline V gene encodes CDR1 SGHAT and CDR2 FQDESV (reference sequence). The junction had 8 bases not matched to a gene; V was cut back by 4 bases and J by 11 bases. CDR3 sequence (DNA): TGTGCCAGCAGCTCCGGGACTAGCGGCCTAATGCAGTATTTT. It encodes CASSSGTSGLMQYF.

This chain connects TRBV5-6 to TRBJ2-1; TRBD1 matches 9 bases. V was pared by 3 bases and J by 9 bases, with 10 bases of the junction left unmatched. From germline, CDR1 is SGHDT and CDR2 YYEEEE. This CDR3 contains 15 residues. The CDR3 sequence is CASSSGTGSAREQFF. The DNA of the CDR3 is TGTGCCAGCAGCTCCGGGACAGGGAGTGCTCGTGAGCAGTTCTTC.

This clonotype was detected only a few times. The chain has TRBV2 and TRBJ2-1; D is perhaps TRBD1 (7 bases). Per the germline V gene, CDR1 is SNHLY and CDR2 is FYNNEI. V was pared by 8 bases and J by 9 bases, with 23 bases between. There are 15 residues in the CDR3. CDR3: CASWGAGGFASEQFF. The CDR3, as DNA: TGTGCCAGCTGGGGGGCAGGGGGTTTCGCCAGTGAGCAGTTCTTC.

The chain recombines TRBV2 with TRBJ2-7, with D possibly being TRBD1 (8 bases). V was clipped by 8 bases and J by 0 bases, with 14 bases between them. Per germline, CDR1 SNHLY and CDR2 FYNNEI. This CDR3 has 14 amino acids. The CDR3 here is CASERDRLSYEQYF. The CDR3 nucleotides read TGTGCCAGCGAGCGGGACAGGCTCTCCTACGAGCAGTACTTC. Combining the CDR3 with reference TRBV2 and TRBJ2-7 gives the whole variable domain EPEVTQTPSHQVTQMGQEVILRCVPISNHLYFYWYRQILGQKVEFLVSFYNNEISEKSEIFDDQFSVERPDGSNFTLKIRSTKLEDSAMYFCASERDRLSYEQYFGPGTRLTVT.

This clonotype was detected only a few times. V usage is TRBV6-2 or TRBV6-3 and J usage is TRBJ2-3, with TRBD2 matching over 10 bases. Trimming cost V 3 bases and J 0 bases; bases outside gene matches: 6. This CDR3 comprises 17 residues. Germline lookup yields CDR1 MNHEY and CDR2 SVGEGT. Written as DNA, the CDR3 is TGTGCCAGCAGTTATTCCCTAGCGGGAGTCAGCACAGATACGCAGTATTTT. Translating gives CASSYSLAGVSTDTQYF.

This clonotype has just a few counts. This chain connects TRBV27 to TRBJ2-6; D possibly corresponds to TRBD1 (6 bases). CDR1 MNHEY and CDR2 SMNVEV come from the germline V gene (reference sequence). V was shortened by 8 bases and J by 0 bases, with 26 bases between the two germline ends. The CDR3 covers 20 residues. CDR3 residues: CASCSFSGVRGNSGANVLTF. The CDR3 region has the DNA TGTGCCAGCTGCAGTTTCTCAGGGGTGAGGGGCAACTCTGGGGCCAACGTCCTGACTTTC.

This clonotype has at least ten counts. CDR3 residues: CASSFRGSSYNEQFF. CDR3 nucleotide sequence: TGTGCCAGCAGCTTCCGGGGGAGCTCCTACAATGAGCAGTTCTTC. The rearrangement links TRBV7-8 to TRBJ2-1; possible D gene TRBD2, 6 bases. V was cut by 3 bases and J by 0 bases, with 9 bases left in between. The CDR3 has 15 amino acids. Per the germline V gene, CDR1 is SGHVS and CDR2 is FQNEAQ. Based on the CDR3 plus reference TRBV7-8 and TRBJ2-1, the full variable domain is GAGVSQSPRYKVAKRGQDVALRCDPISGHVSLFWYQQALGQGPEFLTYFQNEAQLDKSGLPSDRFFAERPEGSVSTLKIQRTQQEDSAVYLCASSFRGSSYNEQFFGPGTRLTVL.

This clonotype has more than one count but fewer than ten. This sequence joins TRBV27 and TRBJ2-1, with 12 nucleotides matching TRBD2. CDR1 and CDR2 (germline): MNHEY, SMNVEV (reference sequence). J was trimmed by 1 base and V by 2 bases; bases with no gene match: 3. The CDR3 is 17 residues long. The CDR3 nucleotides are TGTGCCAGCAGTTTAGGCCTAGCGGGGGGGTCCTACAATGAGCAGTTCTTC. Encoded protein: CASSLGLAGGSYNEQFF.

The chain recombines TRBV5-1 with TRBJ2-7, with a tentative D call TRBD2 (5 bases). The V and J ends lost 4 bases and 2 bases respectively, with 13 bases between them. Germline V gene sequence: CDR1 SGHRS, CDR2 YFSETQ. This CDR3 has 14 residues. The CDR3 loop reads CASSPFDGAYEQYF. The CDR3, as DNA: TGCGCCAGCAGCCCTTTCGACGGGGCCTACGAGCAGTACTTC.

The rearrangement links TRBV27 to TRBJ1-1; tentatively, D is TRBD1 (5 bases). Trimming shortened V by 4 bases and J by 0 bases, and 12 bases separated the two germline ends. Germline CDR1 reads MNHEY; CDR2 reads SMNVEV (reference sequence). The CDR3 sequence is 15 residues long. This CDR3 reads CASSSSPGVNTEAFF. Here the CDR3 DNA reads TGTGCCAGCAGTTCCTCTCCGGGGGTGAACACTGAAGCTTTCTTT.

This clonotype was detected a few times. CDR3 amino acids: CASSYNKGQAVLAKNIQYF. CDR3 nucleotide sequence: TGTGCCAGCAGTTACAATAAGGGACAGGCCGTTTTAGCCAAAAACATTCAGTACTTC. The chain couples TRBV6-6 to TRBJ2-4, with 8 bases fitting TRBD1. The germline gives CDR1 MNHNY, CDR2 SVGAGI (reference sequence). This CDR3 has 19 residues. Trimming took 2 bases from V and 0 from J; bases not matched to a gene: 12.

This clonotype appeared a few times. V usage is TRBV19 and J usage is TRBJ1-2, with TRBD1 as a possible D gene (6 bases). There are 16 residues in the CDR3. The germline CDR1 and CDR2 sequences are LNHDA and SQIVND (reference sequence). Trimming stripped 10 bases from V and 4 bases from J, with 25 bases between. The CDR3 here is CAIDDSTGLGSYGYTF. The DNA of the CDR3 is TGTGCCATCGACGACTCAACAGGGTTGGGGTCCTATGGCTACACCTTC.

The CDR3 protein is CASSTGTDNEQFF. Written as DNA, the CDR3 is TGTGCCAGCAGCACCGGGACAGACAATGAGCAGTTCTTC. The chain employs TRBV9 and TRBJ2-1, with 7 bases lining up with TRBD1. Trimming at V came to 4 bases and at J to 5 bases, leaving 3 bases not matched to a gene. CDR1 is SGDLS, CDR2 YYNGEE, per germline. This CDR3 has 13 residues.